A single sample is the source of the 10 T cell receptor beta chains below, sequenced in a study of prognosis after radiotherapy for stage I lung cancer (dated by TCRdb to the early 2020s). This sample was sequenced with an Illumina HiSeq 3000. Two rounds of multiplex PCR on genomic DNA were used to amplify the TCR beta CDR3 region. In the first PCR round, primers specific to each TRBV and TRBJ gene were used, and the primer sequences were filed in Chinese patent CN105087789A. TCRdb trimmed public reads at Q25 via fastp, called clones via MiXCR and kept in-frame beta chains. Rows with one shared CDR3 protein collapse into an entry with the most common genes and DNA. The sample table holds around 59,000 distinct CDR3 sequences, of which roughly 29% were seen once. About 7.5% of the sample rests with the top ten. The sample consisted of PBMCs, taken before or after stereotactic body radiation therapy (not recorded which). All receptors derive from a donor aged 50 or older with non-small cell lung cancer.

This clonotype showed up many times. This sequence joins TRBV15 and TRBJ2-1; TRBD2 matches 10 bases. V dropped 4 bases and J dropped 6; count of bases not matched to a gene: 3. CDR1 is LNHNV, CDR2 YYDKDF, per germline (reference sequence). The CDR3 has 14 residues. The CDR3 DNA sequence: TGTGCCACCAGCATAGCGGGGGGACCCAATGAGCAGTTCTTC. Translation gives CATSIAGGPNEQFF.

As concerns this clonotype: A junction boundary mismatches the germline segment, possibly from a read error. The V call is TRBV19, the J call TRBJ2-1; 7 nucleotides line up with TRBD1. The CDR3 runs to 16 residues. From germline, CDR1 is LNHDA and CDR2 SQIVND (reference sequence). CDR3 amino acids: CDSSPNTMTGKNEQFF. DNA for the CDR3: TGTGACAGTAGTCCTAATACAATGACAGGGAAAAATGAGCAGTTCTTC. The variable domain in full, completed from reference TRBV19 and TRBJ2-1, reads DGGITQSPKYLFRKEGQNVTLSCEQNLNHDAMYWYRQDPGQGLRLIYYSQIVNDFQKGDIAEGYSVSREKKESFPLTVTSAQKNPTAFYLCDSSPNTMTGKNEQFFGPGTRLTVL.

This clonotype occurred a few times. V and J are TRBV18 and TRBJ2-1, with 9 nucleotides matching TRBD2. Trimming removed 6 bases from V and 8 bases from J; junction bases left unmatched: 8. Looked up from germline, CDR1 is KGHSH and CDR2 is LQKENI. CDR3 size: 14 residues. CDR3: CASSAGGPIDEQFF. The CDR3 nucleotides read TGTGCCAGCTCGGCGGGGGGGCCTATAGATGAGCAGTTCTTC.

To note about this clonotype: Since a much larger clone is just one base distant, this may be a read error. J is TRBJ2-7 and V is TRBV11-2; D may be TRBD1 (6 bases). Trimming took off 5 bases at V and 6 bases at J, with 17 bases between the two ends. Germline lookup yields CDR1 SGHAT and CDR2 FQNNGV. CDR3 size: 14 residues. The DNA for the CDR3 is TGTGCCAGCAGCCACGGGACAATATTCTCCGAGCAGTACTTC. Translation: CASSHGTIFSEQYF. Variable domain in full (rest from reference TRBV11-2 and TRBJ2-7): EAGVAQSPRYKIIEKRQSVAFWCNPISGHATLYWYQQILGQGPKLLIQFQNNGVVDDSQLPKDRFSAERLKGVDSTLKIQPAKLEDSAVYLCASSHGTIFSEQYFGPGTRLTVT.

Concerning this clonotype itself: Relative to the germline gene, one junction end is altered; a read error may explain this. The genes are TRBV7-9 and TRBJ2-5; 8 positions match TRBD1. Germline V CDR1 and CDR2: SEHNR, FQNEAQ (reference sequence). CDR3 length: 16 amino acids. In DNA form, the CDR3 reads TGTGCCATCAGCTCCTTACGCCAGGGGGCCCTTGAGACCCAGTACTTC. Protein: CAISSLRQGALETQYF. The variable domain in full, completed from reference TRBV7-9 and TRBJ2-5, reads DTGVSQNPRHKITKRGQNVTFRCDPISEHNRLYWYRQTLGQGPEFLTYFQNEAQLEKSRLLSDRFSAERPKGSFSTLEIQRTEQGDSAMYLCAISSLRQGALETQYFGPGTRLLVL.

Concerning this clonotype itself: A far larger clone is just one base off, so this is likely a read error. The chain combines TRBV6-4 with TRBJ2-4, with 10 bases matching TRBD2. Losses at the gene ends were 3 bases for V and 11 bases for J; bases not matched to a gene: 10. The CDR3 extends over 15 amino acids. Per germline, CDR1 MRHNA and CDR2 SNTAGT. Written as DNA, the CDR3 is TGTGCCAGCAGTGAAGCGGGAGGGGGGCCGGGCGTTCAGTACTTC. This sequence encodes CASSEAGGGPGVQYF.

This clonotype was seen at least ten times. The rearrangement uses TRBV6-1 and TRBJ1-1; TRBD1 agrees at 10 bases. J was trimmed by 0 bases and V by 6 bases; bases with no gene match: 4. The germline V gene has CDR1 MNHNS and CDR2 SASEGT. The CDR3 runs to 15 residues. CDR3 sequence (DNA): TGTGCCAGCAGCACCGGGACAGGGGTGAACACTGAAGCTTTCTTT. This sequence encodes CASSTGTGVNTEAFF.

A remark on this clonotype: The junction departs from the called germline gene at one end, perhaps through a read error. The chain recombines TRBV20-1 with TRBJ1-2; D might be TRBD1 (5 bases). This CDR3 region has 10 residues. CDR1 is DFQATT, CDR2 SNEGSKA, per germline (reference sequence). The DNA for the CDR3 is TGCAGTTGCAAGACAAGGGGCTACTCCTTC. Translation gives CSCKTRGYSF.

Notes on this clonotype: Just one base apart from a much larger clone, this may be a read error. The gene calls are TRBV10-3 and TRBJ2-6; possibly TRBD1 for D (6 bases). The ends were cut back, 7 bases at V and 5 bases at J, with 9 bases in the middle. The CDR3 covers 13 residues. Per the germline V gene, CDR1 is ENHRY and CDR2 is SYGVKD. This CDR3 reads CAIMGTWANVLTF. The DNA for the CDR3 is TGTGCCATCATGGGGACATGGGCCAACGTCCTGACTTTC.

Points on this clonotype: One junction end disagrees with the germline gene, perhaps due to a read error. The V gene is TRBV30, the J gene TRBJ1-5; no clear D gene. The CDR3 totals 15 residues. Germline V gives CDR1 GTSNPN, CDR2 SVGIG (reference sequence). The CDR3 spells CAWGPDGYSNQPQHF. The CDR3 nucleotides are TGTGCCTGGGGTCCTGACGGATATAGCAATCAGCCCCAGCACTTT.